This T cell receptor beta chain came from a study of identical twins' blood T cells. Study conclusions and caveats: Twins shared about as many clonotypes as their cloneset sizes predicted.

TCRdb passed the 5' RACE reads through MiXCR, listing each CDR3 protein once. The table includes hundreds of thousands of distinct CDR3 sequences, over 25% detected once. On this clonotype: Antigen: not known. Here the CDR3 omits its conserved ending phenylalanine or tryptophan, so a read error is the likely source.

This CDR3 has 16 residues. The V segment lost 5 bases and the J segment 1 base; nucleotides outside the gene matches: 10. The three twin pairs were reared together, likely meeting the same infections. The chain joins TRBV12-3 or TRBV12-4 to TRBJ1-2, with 7 bases identical to TRBD1. Material for sequencing was PBMCs. This clonotype originated in a woman between 18 and 50 years old in good health. CDR3 nucleotide sequence: TGTGCCAGCAGTGCACGGGACAGAAGAAGTAACTATGGCTACACCCTC. Translated, it gives CASSARDRRSNYGYTL.